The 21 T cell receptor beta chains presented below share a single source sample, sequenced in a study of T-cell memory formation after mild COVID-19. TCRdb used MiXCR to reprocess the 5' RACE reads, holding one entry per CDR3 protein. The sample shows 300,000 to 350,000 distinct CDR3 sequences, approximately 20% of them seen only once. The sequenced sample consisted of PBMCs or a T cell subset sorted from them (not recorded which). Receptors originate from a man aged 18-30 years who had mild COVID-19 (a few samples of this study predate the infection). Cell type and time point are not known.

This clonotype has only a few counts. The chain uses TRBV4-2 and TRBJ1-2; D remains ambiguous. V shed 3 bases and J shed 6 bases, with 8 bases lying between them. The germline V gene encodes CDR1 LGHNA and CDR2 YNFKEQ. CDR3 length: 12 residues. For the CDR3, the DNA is TGTGCCAGCAGCCATCCCACAGATGGCTACACCTTC. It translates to CASSHPTDGYTF.

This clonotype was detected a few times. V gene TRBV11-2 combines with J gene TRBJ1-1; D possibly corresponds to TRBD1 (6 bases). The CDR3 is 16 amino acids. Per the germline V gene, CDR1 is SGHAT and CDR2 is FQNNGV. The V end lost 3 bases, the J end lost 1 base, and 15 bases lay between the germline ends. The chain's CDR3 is CASSFHTGRGNTEAFF. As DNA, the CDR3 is TGTGCCAGCAGCTTCCACACAGGGAGAGGGAACACTGAAGCTTTCTTT.

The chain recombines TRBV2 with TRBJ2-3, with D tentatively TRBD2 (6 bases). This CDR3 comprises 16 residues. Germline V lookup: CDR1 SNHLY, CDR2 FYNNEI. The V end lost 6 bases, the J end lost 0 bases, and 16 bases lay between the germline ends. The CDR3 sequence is CASSALLATSTDTQYF. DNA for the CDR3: TGTGCCAGCAGCGCTCTGCTAGCGACTAGCACAGATACGCAGTATTTT.

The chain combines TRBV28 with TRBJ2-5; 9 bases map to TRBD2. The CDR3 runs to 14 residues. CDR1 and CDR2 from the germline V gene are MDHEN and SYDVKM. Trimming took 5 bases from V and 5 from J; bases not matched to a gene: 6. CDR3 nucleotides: TGTGCCAGCAGTGACGCGGGAGGGTGGGAGACCCAGTACTTC. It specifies CASSDAGGWETQYF.

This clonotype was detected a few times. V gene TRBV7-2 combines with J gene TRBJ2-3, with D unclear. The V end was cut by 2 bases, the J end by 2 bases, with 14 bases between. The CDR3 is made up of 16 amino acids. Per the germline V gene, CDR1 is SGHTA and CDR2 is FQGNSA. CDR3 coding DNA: TGTGCCAGCAGCTTACCTCCGGAGCACCACACAGATACGCAGTATTTT. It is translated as CASSLPPEHHTDTQYF.

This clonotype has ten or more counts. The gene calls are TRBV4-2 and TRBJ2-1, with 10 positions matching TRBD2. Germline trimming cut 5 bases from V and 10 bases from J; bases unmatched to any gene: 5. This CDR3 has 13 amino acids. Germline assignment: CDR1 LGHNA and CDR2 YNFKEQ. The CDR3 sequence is CASSYSGGREQFF. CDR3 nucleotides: TGTGCCAGCAGCTATAGCGGGGGGAGAGAGCAGTTCTTC.

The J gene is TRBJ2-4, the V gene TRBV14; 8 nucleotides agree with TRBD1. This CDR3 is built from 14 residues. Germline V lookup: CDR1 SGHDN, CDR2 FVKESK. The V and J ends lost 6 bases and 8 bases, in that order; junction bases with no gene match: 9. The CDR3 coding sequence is TGTGCCAGCAGTCCGGACAGGGTTAGGGACATTCAGTACTTC. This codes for CASSPDRVRDIQYF.

The CDR3 sequence: CASSPPNKGEKLFF. The DNA for the CDR3 is TGTGCCAGCAGTCCCCCCAACAAAGGTGAAAAACTGTTTTTT. V usage is TRBV28 and J usage is TRBJ1-4; D ambiguous. This CDR3 is built from 14 residues. Per the germline V gene, CDR1 is MDHEN and CDR2 is SYDVKM. V lost 5 bases and J 7 bases, leaving 14 bases between the germline ends.

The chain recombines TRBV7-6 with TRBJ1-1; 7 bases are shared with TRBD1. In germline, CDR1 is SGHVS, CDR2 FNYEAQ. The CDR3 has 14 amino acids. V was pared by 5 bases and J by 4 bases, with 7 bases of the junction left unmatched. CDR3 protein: CASSPQGVGTEAFF. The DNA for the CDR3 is TGTGCCAGCAGCCCCCAGGGGGTTGGCACTGAAGCTTTCTTT.

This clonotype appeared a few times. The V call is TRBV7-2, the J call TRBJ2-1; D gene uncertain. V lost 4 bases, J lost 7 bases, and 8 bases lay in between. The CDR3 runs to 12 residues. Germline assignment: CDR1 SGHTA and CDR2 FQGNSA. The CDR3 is CASSYEHNEQFF. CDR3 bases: TGTGCCAGCAGCTACGAACATAATGAGCAGTTCTTC. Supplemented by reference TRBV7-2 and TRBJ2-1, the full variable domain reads GAGVSQSPSNKVTEKGKDVELRCDPISGHTALYWYRQSLGQGLEFLIYFQGNSAPDKSGLPSDRFSAERTGGSVSTLTIQRTQQEDSAVYLCASSYEHNEQFFGPGTRLTVL.

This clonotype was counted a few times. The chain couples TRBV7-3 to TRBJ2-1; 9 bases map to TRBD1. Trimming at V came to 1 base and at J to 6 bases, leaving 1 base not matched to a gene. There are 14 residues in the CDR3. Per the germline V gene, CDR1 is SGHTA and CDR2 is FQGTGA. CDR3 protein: CASSLMDRGNEQFF. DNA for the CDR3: TGTGCCAGCAGCTTAATGGACAGGGGCAATGAGCAGTTCTTC.

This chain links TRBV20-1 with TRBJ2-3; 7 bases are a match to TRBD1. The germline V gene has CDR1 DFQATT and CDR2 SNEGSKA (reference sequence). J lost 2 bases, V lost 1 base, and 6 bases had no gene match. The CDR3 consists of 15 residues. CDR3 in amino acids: CSARGWGQNTDTQYF. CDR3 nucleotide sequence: TGCAGTGCTAGAGGGTGGGGACAGAACACAGATACGCAGTATTTT.

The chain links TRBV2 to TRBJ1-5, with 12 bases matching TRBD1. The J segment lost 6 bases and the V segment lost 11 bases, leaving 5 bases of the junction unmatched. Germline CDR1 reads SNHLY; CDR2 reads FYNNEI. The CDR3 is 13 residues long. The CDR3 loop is CACRDRGRQPQHF. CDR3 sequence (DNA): TGTGCCTGCCGGGACAGGGGGCGTCAGCCCCAGCATTTT.

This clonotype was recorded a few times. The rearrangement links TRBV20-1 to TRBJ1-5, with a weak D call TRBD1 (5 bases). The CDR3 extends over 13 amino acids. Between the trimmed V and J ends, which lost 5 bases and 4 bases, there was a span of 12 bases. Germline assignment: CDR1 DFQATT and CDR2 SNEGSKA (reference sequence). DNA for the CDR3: TGCAGTGCTCGCAGGGAGGGGAATCAGCCCCAGCATTTT. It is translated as CSARREGNQPQHF.

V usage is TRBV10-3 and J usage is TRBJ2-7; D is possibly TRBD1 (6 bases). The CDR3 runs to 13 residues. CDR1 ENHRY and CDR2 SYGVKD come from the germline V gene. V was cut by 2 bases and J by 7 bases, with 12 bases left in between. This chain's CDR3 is CAISESARGEQYF. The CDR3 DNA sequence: TGTGCCATCAGTGAGAGTGCGAGGGGGGAGCAGTACTTC.

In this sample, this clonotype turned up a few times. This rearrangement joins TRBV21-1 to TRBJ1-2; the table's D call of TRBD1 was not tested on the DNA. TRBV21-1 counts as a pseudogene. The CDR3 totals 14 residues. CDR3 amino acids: CASTFRTGAYGYTF. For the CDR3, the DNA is TGTGCCAGCACCTTCCGGACAGGCGCCTATGGCTACACCTTC.

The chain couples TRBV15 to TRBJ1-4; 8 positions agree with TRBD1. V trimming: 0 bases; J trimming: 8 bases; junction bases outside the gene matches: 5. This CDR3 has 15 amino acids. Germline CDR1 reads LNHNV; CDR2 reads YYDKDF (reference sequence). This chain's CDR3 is CATSRDADRDEKLFF. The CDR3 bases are TGTGCCACCAGCAGAGACGCGGACAGGGACGAAAAACTGTTTTTT.

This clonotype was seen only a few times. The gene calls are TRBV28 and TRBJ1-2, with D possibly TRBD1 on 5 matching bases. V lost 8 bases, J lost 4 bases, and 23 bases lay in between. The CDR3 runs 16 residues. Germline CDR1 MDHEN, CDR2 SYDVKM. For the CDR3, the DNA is TGTGCCAGCCAAACGGGGGGGACCAACCCCTCCTATGGCTACACCTTC. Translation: CASQTGGTNPSYGYTF.

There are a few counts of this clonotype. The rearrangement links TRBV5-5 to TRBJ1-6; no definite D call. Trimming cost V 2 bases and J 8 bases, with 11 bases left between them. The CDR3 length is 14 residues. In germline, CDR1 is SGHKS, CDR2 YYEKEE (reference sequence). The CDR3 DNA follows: TGTGCCAGCAGCTTTTCGGGGTGGGATTCACCCCTCCACTTT. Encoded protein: CASSFSGWDSPLHF.

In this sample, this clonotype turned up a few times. The CDR3 is CSARSGGYSDEQYF. The DNA for the CDR3 is TGCAGTGCTAGAAGCGGGGGTTATAGCGACGAGCAGTACTTC. V is TRBV20-1 and J is TRBJ2-7; 8 positions agree with TRBD2. The CDR3 length is 14 residues. The germline gives CDR1 DFQATT, CDR2 SNEGSKA (reference sequence). With 2 bases clipped from V and 5 bases from J, the junction kept 8 bases outside the gene matches.

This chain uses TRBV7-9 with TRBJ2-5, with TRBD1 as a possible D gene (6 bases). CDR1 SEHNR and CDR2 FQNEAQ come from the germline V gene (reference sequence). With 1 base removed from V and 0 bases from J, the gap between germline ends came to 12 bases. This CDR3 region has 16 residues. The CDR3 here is CASSLGTGRDQETQYF. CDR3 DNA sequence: TGTGCCAGCAGCTTAGGCACAGGGAGAGACCAAGAGACCCAGTACTTC.